This is a list of T cell receptor beta chains from one sample in a study of graft-versus-host responses after intestinal transplantation. Assay: immunoSEQ multiplex PCR; the TCRdb copy retains only in-frame clones and omits some. This table has over 7,500 clones, around a third appearing once. Sequencing used alloreactive CD8+ T cells from a mixed lymphocyte reaction culture, obtained before transplantation. The receptor set was obtained from a human patient who was an organ donor for intestinal transplantation. The conserved cysteine and the conserved F or W are not part of the CDR3 here.

j_call v_call cdr3_aa
TRBJ2-7 TRBV5-4 ASSFWGASGGAGEQY
TRBJ2-5 TRBV15 ATRARAQETQY
TRBJ2-7 TRBV29-1 SVLTGEGYEQY
TRBJ1-2 TRBV7-9 ASSLDRENGYT
TRBJ2-3 TRBV19 ASSGLSGDTQY
TRBJ1-1 TRBV11-2 ASSLGVGKPEAF
TRBJ2-2 TRBV11-3 ASSLGGGSNTGELF
TRBJ2-3 TRBV27 ASTPVGGSTDTQY
TRBJ2-5 TRBV7-8 ASSFITGRTETQY
TRBJ2-3 TRBV7-9 ASSPRGLKADTQY
TRBJ2-1 TRBV25-1 ASSEASEVDEQF
TRBJ1-6 TRBV5-4 ASQGIDSPLH
TRBJ2-3 TRBV11-2 ASSSWAGRTDTQY
TRBJ2-7 TRBV27 ASSRSPGTGTREQY
TRBJ2-3 TRBV10-3 ASSEGRDTDTQY
TRBJ1-5 TRBV23-1 ASRPQGAEGQPQH
TRBJ1-6 TRBV9 ASSVDRDTSYNSPLH